The 5 T cell receptor beta chains listed next were all sequenced from one sample in a study of blood T cell repertoires in COVID-19 (TCRdb year 2020). Preparation of the library involved the immunoSEQ multiplex PCR assay. The clones in this table, taken by TCRdb from immuneACCESS, are in-frame only. Not every clone is retained; where verified, under half of the shortfall comes from an unresolved V gene, and the cause of the rest is unknown. The sample has about 430,000 clones on record, more than 70% of them singletons. The ten largest clones represent about 1.4% of the sample. Sequenced: PBMCs or T cells enriched from blood (not recorded which). These receptors were obtained from a woman younger than 35 who had been exposed to COVID-19.

This chain connects TRBV6-5 to TRBJ1-1, with TRBD1 matching 9 bases. This CDR3 spans 15 amino acids. Germline V CDR1 and CDR2: MNHEY, SVGAGI. V lost 6 bases to trimming and J lost 2 bases; unmatched junction nucleotides: 7. The CDR3 protein is CASRSRGQGNTEAFF. As DNA, the CDR3 is TGTGCCAGCAGGTCGAGGGGACAGGGAAACACTGAAGCTTTCTTT.

The genes are TRBV4-2 and TRBJ2-1; no firm D call. The CDR3 length is 13 residues. Trimming shortened V by 1 base and J by 9 bases, and 10 bases separated the two germline ends. From germline, CDR1 is LGHNA and CDR2 YNFKEQ. DNA of the CDR3: TGTGCCAGCAGCCAAGGGTCTATCGGTGAGCAGTTCTTC. This translates into CASSQGSIGEQFF.

This chain uses TRBV9 with TRBJ1-4, with TRBD1 matching 9 bases. Per germline, CDR1 SGDLS and CDR2 YYNGEE. The CDR3 has 17 residues. J gave up 7 bases and V 0 bases, and 10 bases lay outside the gene matches. The CDR3 region has the DNA TGTGCCAGCAGCGTAGAATGGGAGGACAGGGGAAGTGAAAAACTGTTTTTT. It yields the protein CASSVEWEDRGSEKLFF.

The chain links TRBV9 to TRBJ2-7; D remains unclear. Trimming removed 0 bases at V and 2 bases at J, with 9 bases between. CDR1 is SGDLS, CDR2 YYNGEE, per germline. The CDR3 totals 14 residues. Written as DNA, the CDR3 is TGTGCCAGCAGCGTAGCTGTCCTCCCCTACGAGCAGTACTTC. It translates to CASSVAVLPYEQYF.

This chain links TRBV21-1 with TRBJ2-1; the table assigns TRBD1, which was not confirmed against the DNA. TRBV21-1 has pseudogene status. CDR3 length equals 15 residues. The CDR3 coding sequence is TGTGCCAGCAGCAAAGGACAGGGGTTTAGAGATGAGCAGTTCTTC. This encodes CASSKGQGFRDEQFF.